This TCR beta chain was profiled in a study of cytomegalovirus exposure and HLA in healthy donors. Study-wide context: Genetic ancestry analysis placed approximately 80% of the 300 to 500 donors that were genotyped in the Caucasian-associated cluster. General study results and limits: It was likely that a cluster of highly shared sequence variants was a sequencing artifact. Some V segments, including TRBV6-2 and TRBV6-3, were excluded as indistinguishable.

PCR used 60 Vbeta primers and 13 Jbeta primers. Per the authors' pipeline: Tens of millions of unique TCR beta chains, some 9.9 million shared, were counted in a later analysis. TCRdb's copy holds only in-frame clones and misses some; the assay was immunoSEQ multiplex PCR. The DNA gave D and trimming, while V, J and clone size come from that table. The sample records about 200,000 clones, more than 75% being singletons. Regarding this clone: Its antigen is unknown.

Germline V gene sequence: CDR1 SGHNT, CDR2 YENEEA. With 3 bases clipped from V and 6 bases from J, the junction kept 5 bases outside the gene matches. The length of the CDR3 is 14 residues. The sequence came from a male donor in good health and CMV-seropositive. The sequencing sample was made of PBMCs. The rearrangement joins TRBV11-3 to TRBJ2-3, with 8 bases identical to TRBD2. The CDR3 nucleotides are TGTGCCAGCAGCTTGAGCGGGAGTTGGGATACGCAGTATTTT. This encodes CASSLSGSWDTQYF.